This T cell receptor (beta chain) stems from a study of cytomegalovirus exposure and HLA in healthy donors. Study overall: In a later analysis, the 100 to 150 validation repertoires were reported to have used the same platform as the 600 to 800 first-cohort repertoires. Study-level findings and limits: The tendency of first-cohort TCR clusters to co-occur in the 130 or so validation repertoires was identified by a subsequent analysis.

The donors were in the roughly 120-subject validation cohort, distinct from the roughly 720-subject first cohort. The assay was immunoSEQ multiplex PCR, and TCRdb's table has in-frame clones only and misses some. The sample has 150,000 to 200,000 clones; roughly 95% are singletons. About this clone: Antigen: not known.

This CDR3 has 16 residues. Germline V gene data show CDR1 as MNHEY and CDR2 as SMNVEV (reference sequence). V was clipped by 6 bases and J by 7 bases; unmatched bases: 13. This receptor was identified in a woman aged 18-29 years in good health and CMV-seronegative. This chain joins TRBV27 and TRBJ2-1; 9 bases match TRBD2. Sequencing input: PBMCs. The CDR3 loop is CASSSLTGLARNEQFF. The CDR3 region has the DNA TGTGCCAGCAGCAGTTTGACGGGACTAGCTAGGAATGAGCAGTTCTTC.